This T cell receptor beta chain was profiled in a study of blood T cell repertoires in COVID-19. Turning to the study itself: Samples taken during acute and convalescent COVID-19 were collected in the United States, Italy and Spain. T cells, B-cell-depleted T cells, or PBMCs supplied cDNA or gDNA.

Original methodology: Amplification of reference gene primers provided the estimated nucleated cell counts. The data were produced by immunoSEQ multiplex PCR, yet TCRdb's version contains in-frame clones alone and is incomplete. That table is the source of V, J and clone size, and D and trimming were worked out from the DNA. The sample lists under 200,000 clones; about 80% were seen once. Researchers sorted participants into cohorts using their self-reported clinical history. Looked up from germline, CDR1 is LGHDT and CDR2 is YNNKEL (reference sequence). The CDR3 covers 9 residues. V gave up 8 bases and J gave up 8 bases, with 6 bases separating them.

The rearrangement links TRBV3-1 (or the pseudogene TRBV3-2) to TRBJ1-2; D gene ambiguous. The sample comprised PBMCs or T cells enriched from blood (not recorded which). This clonotype originated in a woman aged 55-75 years with acute COVID-19. The CDR3 DNA reads TGTGCCAGCGGAGAGGGCTACACCTTC. This gives the protein CASGEGYTF.